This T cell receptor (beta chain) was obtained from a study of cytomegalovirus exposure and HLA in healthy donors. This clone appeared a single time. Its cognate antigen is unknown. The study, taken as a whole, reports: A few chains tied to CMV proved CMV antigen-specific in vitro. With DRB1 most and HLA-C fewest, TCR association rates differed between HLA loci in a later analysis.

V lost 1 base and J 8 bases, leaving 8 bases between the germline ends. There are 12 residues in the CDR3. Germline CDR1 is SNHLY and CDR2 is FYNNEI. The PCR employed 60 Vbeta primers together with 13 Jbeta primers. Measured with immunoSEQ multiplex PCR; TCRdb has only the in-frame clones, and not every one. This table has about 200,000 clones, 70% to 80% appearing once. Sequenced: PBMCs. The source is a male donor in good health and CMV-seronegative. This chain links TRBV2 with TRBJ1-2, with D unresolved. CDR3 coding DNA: TGTGCCAGCAGTGAAGGCACAGACGGCTACACCTTC. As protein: CASSEGTDGYTF.